The present TCR beta chain was sequenced within a study of regulatory T cells in long-lasting Graves disease. CDR3-region Arm-PCR and iRepertoire HTBI primers produced the TCR beta libraries. TCRdb reprocessed the multiplex PCR reads via MiXCR and lists one record per CDR3 protein. Among under 450,000 distinct CDR3 sequences, 16% were seen once, and the ten largest hold roughly 21%. Specified time point: newly diagnosed GD, antithyroid drugs for less than 3 months. Extracted PBMC RNA gave rise to the TCR library. In its sample, this clonotype was seen a few times. These data were also reused for a study on T cells in Graves' hyperthyroidism and ophthalmopathy. That publication notes: A model built on 13 V-J features separated ophthalmopathy from stable hyperthyroidism.

The sample consisted of peripheral blood mononuclear cells (PBMCs), taken at new diagnosis, from a patient treated with antithyroid drugs. The sequence was obtained from a woman younger than 30 with Graves disease.

The CDR3 protein is CSVERVATYEQYF. The CDR3 DNA reads as TGCAGCGTTGAGAGGGTGGCCACCTACGAGCAGTACTTC. This chain connects TRBV29-1 to TRBJ2-7, with a tentative D call TRBD2 (5 bases). V lost 3 bases to trimming and J lost 2 bases, with 11 bases between them. This CDR3 has 13 amino acids. CDR1 and CDR2 (germline): SQVTM, ANQGSEA.